This T cell receptor beta chain derives from a study of identical twins. Study conclusions and caveats: Its conclusions, products of cross-sectional statistical analysis, did not come from following the same donors.

In TCRdb, the 5' RACE reads were re-called with MiXCR into one record per CDR3 protein. The data contain a few hundred thousand distinct CDR3 sequences, 12% to 15% of them singletons. This clonotype was counted between two and nine times. Its antigen is not identified. From germline, CDR1 is WSHSY and CDR2 SAAADI. The V end lost 0 bases, the J end lost 8 bases, and 11 bases lay between the germline ends. This CDR3 is built from 14 residues. The same sample was also studied in work on yellow fever vaccine responses in identical twins.

Sequencing used CD4+ T cells sorted from blood. The clonotype comes from a woman between 18 and 29 years old in good health. The chain recombines TRBV10-2 with TRBJ2-4, with a possible D match to TRBD1 (5 bases). For the CDR3, the DNA is TGCGCCAGCAGTGAGTCGGCAGGGATATACATTCAGTACTTC. It specifies CASSESAGIYIQYF.